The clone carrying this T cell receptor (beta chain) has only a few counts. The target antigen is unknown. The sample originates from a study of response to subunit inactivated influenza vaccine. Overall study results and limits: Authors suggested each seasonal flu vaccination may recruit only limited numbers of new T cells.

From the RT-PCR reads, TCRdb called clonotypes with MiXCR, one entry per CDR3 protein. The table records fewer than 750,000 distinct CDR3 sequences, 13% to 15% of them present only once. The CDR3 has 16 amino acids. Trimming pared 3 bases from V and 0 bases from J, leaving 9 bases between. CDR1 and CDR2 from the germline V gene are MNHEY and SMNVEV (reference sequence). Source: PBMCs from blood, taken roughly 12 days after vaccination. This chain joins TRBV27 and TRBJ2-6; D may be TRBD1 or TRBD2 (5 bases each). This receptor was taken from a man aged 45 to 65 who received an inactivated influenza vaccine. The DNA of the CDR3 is TGTGCCAGCAGTTTTAACGGGGCCTCTGGGGCCAACGTCCTGACTTTC. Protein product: CASSFNGASGANVLTF.